This record covers a single T cell receptor (beta chain). This sample was taken from a study of shared T cell receptors in the human thymus. V lost 5 bases and J 7 bases, leaving 20 bases between the germline ends. Germline CDR1 MNHEY, CDR2 SVGAGI. The CDR3 sequence is 16 residues long. TCRdb keeps only in-frame clones here, not all; method: immunoSEQ multiplex PCR. The data contain approximately 730,000 clones, 80% to 90% of them seen just once; the ten biggest clones take up around 0.0099%. The same specimen was also included in a second study, on human thymus T cells. Per that study: Overlap was high between thymic repertoires from unrelated individuals, as reported in related research.

Specimen: thymocytes. This sequence was found in a girl less than two years old with a congenital heart defect. J is TRBJ2-2 and V is TRBV6-5; a possible D gene is TRBD2 (7 bases). The CDR3 protein is CASSNLGGASGGELFF. In DNA, the CDR3 is TGTGCCAGCAGTAACTTAGGGGGGGCCTCAGGCGGGGAGCTGTTTTTT.